The 17 T cell receptor beta chains below come from one sample, sequenced in a study of immune cell composition in non-small cell lung cancer (dated by TCRdb to about 2017). Library creation used the immunoSEQ multiplex PCR assay. Imported from immuneACCESS, the table was reduced by TCRdb to in-frame sequences with V and J called. These copies leave out some clones; in studies compared against another copy, an unresolved V gene accounts for under half, and the cause of the remainder is not known. A total of 3,500 or so clones appear in this sample, almost 70% of them only once. The top ten hold 7.8% of the sample. The sample consisted of lung tumor tissue. The receptors shown here come from a human donor with non-small cell lung cancer.

The V call is TRBV5-1, the J call TRBJ2-5; 7 bases map to TRBD2. Per germline, CDR1 SGHRS and CDR2 YFSETQ. The length of the CDR3 is 14 residues. V shed 0 bases, J shed 3 bases, and the junction held 2 bases outside the gene matches. CDR3 protein: CASSLVGREETQYF. The CDR3 region has the DNA TGCGCCAGCAGCTTGGTAGGGAGGGAAGAGACCCAGTACTTC.

The chain couples TRBV14 to TRBJ1-2; tentatively, D is TRBD1 (6 bases). Per the germline V gene, CDR1 is SGHDN and CDR2 is FVKESK. This CDR3 spans 14 amino acids. Deletions cut 4 bases from V and 2 bases from J, with 11 bases between. The CDR3 reads CASSLDRWNYGYTF. The CDR3 DNA follows: TGTGCCAGCAGCCTCGACAGGTGGAACTATGGCTACACCTTC.

V and J are TRBV19 and TRBJ1-5, with D unclear. The ends were cut back, 4 bases at V and 0 bases at J, with 10 bases in the middle. Per germline, CDR1 LNHDA and CDR2 SQIVND (reference sequence). The CDR3 has 15 amino acids. The CDR3 sequence is CASSKLPGSNQPQHF. The CDR3 bases are TGTGCCAGTAGTAAACTACCTGGTAGCAATCAGCCCCAGCATTTT.

This clone has a handful of counts. The chain links TRBV11-1 to TRBJ2-1; TRBD2 agrees at 13 bases. V trimming: 4 bases; J trimming: 9 bases; junction bases outside the gene matches: 6. The V gene's germline CDR1 is SGHAT and CDR2 FQDESV (reference sequence). The CDR3 spans 15 residues. CDR3 nucleotide sequence: TGTGCCAGCAGCTGGGGGACTAGCGGGATAATTGAGCAGTTCTTC. It yields the protein CASSWGTSGIIEQFF.

This sequence joins TRBV9 and TRBJ1-2, with D possibly TRBD1 on 5 matching bases. Germline V gene data show CDR1 as SGDLS and CDR2 as YYNGEE. The CDR3 extends over 14 amino acids. V lost 0 bases and J lost 1, with 7 bases in between. CDR3 amino acids: CASSVGGINYGYTF. CDR3 bases: TGTGCCAGCAGCGTAGGGGGCATTAACTATGGCTACACCTTC.

This chain joins TRBV5-1 and TRBJ1-1; 7 nucleotides agree with TRBD1. The CDR3 contains 14 residues. V trimming: 0 bases; J trimming: 5 bases; junction bases outside the gene matches: 4. The V gene's germline CDR1 is SGHRS and CDR2 YFSETQ. CDR3: CASSLGQGETEAFF. CDR3 in DNA: TGCGCCAGCAGCTTGGGACAGGGCGAGACTGAAGCTTTCTTT.

This clone is large (0.1 to 1%) by share. This sequence joins TRBV4-3 and TRBJ2-2, with 9 positions matching TRBD2. The CDR3 length is 16 residues. The germline gives CDR1 LGHNA, CDR2 YSLEER. Losses at the gene ends were 2 bases for V and 7 bases for J; bases not matched to a gene: 8. The CDR3 bases are TGCGCCAGCAGCCAAATGGCGGGAGGGCACGGCGGGGAGCTGTTTTTT. It yields the protein CASSQMAGGHGGELFF.

V usage is TRBV29-1 and J usage is TRBJ2-1, with a tentative D call TRBD1 (5 bases). CDR1 is SQVTM, CDR2 ANQGSEA, per germline. V was cut by 3 bases and J by 0 bases, with 15 bases left in between. CDR3 length: 16 amino acids. In nucleotides, the CDR3 is TGCAGCGTTGAGGGGCTTTCGCCGAGCTCCTACAATGAGCAGTTCTTC. The encoded protein is CSVEGLSPSSYNEQFF.

The rearrangement joins TRBV12-5 to TRBJ2-3, with D possibly being TRBD1 (6 bases). This CDR3 contains 13 residues. Germline V CDR1 and CDR2: LGHNT, FRNRAP. Between the trimmed V and J ends, which lost 8 bases and 3 bases, there was a span of 12 bases. The DNA for the CDR3 is TGTGCTAGTAGACAGGATGGGACAGATACGCAGTATTTT. Protein sequence: CASRQDGTDTQYF.

The chain carries TRBV5-1 and TRBJ1-2; D remains unclear. The CDR3 runs 12 residues. Trimming removed 0 bases at V and 7 bases at J, with 7 bases between. Germline CDR1 SGHRS, CDR2 YFSETQ. The CDR3 region has the DNA TGCGCCAGCAGCTTGGACAGAACTGGCTACACCTTC. Protein sequence: CASSLDRTGYTF.

This clone came up once. The V call is TRBV4-1, the J call TRBJ1-2; TRBD1 might be the D (6 bases). Germline loops: CDR1 MGHRA, CDR2 YSYEKL. Trimming pared 0 bases from V and 5 bases from J, leaving 13 bases between. There are 15 residues in the CDR3. CDR3 residues: CASSQEGASAYGYTF. CDR3 nucleotides: TGCGCCAGCAGCCAAGAGGGGGCGTCAGCATATGGCTACACCTTC.

The chain has TRBV7-8 and TRBJ2-1; 9 positions match TRBD1. Germline CDR1 is SGHVS and CDR2 is FQNEAQ. V was clipped by 5 bases and J by 8 bases; unmatched bases: 4. CDR3 length equals 13 residues. The CDR3 sequence: CASSKDRGDEQFF. The CDR3 region has the DNA TGTGCCAGCAGCAAGGACAGGGGCGATGAGCAGTTCTTC.

This chain uses TRBV27 with TRBJ2-1; 11 bases align to TRBD2. V gave up 4 bases and J gave up 7 bases; unmatched junction bases: 6. This CDR3 contains 15 residues. Germline CDR1 is MNHEY and CDR2 is SMNVEV (reference sequence). DNA of the CDR3: TGTGCCAGCAGTTACTTAGCGGGAGGGAGTAATGAGCAGTTCTTC. This sequence encodes CASSYLAGGSNEQFF.

In this sample, this clone turned up a few times. The V and J genes are TRBV4-3 and TRBJ1-6, with TRBD1 as a possible D gene (6 bases). The CDR3 is 15 amino acids. Between the trimmed V and J ends, which lost 0 bases and 9 bases, there was a span of 12 bases. In germline, CDR1 is LGHNA, CDR2 YSLEER. The CDR3 protein is CASSQDKTGSSPLHF. Here the CDR3 DNA reads TGCGCCAGCAGCCAAGATAAAACAGGGAGTTCACCCCTCCACTTT.

The chain joins TRBV5-1 to TRBJ1-4; D is perhaps TRBD1 (6 bases). Deletions cut 0 bases from V and 7 bases from J, with 13 bases between. The CDR3 covers 15 residues. CDR1 and CDR2 (germline): SGHRS, YFSETQ. This chain's CDR3 is CASSLGSGDGEKLFF. The CDR3 region has the DNA TGCGCCAGCAGCTTGGGCTCAGGGGACGGTGAAAAACTGTTTTTT.

The chain employs TRBV5-1 and TRBJ2-6, with D hard to call. Germline assignment: CDR1 SGHRS and CDR2 YFSETQ. This CDR3 has 16 amino acids. V was shortened by 6 bases and J by 1 base, with 14 bases between the two germline ends. CDR3 residues: CASTLFPVSGANVLTF. In DNA, the CDR3 is TGCGCCAGCACCCTATTTCCTGTTTCTGGGGCCAACGTCCTGACTTTC.

J is TRBJ2-7 and V is TRBV7-6; D is unresolved. V was trimmed by 5 bases and J by 5 bases, leaving 13 bases between them. The CDR3 sequence is 13 residues long. Germline CDR1 SGHVS, CDR2 FNYEAQ. For the CDR3, the DNA is TGTGCCAGCAGCCCTAGTCCGGTGAACGAGCAGTACTTC. Translating gives CASSPSPVNEQYF.